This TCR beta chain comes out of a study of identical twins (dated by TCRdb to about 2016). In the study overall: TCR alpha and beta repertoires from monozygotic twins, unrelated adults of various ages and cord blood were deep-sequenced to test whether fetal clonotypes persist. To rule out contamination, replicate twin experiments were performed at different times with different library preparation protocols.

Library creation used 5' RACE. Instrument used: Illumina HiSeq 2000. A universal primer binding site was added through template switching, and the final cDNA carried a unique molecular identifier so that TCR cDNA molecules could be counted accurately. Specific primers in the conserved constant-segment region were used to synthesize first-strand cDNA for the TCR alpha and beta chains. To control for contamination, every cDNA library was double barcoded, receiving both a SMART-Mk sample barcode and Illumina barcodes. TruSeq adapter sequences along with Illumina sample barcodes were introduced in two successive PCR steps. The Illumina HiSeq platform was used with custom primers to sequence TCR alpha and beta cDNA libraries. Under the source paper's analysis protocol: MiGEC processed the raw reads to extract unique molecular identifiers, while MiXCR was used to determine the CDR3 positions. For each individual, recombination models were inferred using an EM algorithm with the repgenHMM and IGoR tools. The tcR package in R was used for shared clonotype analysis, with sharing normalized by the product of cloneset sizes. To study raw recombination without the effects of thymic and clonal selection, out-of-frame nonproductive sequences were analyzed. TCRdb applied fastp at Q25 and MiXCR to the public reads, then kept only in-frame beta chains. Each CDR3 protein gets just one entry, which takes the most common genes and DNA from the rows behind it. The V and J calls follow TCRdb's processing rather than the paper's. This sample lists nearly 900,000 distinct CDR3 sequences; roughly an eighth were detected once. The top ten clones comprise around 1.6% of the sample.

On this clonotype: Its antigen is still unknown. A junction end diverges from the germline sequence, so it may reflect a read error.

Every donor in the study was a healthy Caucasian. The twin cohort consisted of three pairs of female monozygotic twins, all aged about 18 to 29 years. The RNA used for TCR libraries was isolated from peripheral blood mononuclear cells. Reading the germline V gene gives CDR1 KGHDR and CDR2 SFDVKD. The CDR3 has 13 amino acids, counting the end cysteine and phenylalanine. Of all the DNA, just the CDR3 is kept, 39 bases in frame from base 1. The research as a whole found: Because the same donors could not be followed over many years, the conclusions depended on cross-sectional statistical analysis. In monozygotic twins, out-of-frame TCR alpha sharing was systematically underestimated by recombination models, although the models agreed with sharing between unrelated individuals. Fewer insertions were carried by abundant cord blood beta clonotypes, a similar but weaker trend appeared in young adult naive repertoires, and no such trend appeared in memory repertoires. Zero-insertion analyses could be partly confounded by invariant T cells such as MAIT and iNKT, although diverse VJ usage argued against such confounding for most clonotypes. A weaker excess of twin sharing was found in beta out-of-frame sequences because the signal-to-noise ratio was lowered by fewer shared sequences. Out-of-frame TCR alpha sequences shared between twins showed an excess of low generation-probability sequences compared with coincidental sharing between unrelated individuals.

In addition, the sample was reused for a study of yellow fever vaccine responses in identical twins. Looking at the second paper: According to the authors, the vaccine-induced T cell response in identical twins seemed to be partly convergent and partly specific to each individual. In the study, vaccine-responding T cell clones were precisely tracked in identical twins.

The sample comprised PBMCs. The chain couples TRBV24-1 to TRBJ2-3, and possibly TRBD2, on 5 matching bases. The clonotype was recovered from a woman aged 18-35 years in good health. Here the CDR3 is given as CATSEDGIDTQYF. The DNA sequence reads TGTGCCACAAGTGAAGACGGGATAGATACGCAGTATTTT.